Below, one T cell receptor (beta chain) is given with its context. Its binding antigen is unknown. Base qualities are not at hand, and no much larger clone is one base apart. Genomic DNA was isolated using the Qiagen DNeasy kit from unsorted PBMCs as well as from negatively selected CD4+ and CD8+ fractions. TCR beta CDR3 regions were amplified by immunoSEQ multiplex PCR using primers annealing to V and J segments. Amplification bias was minimized using a synthetic immune receptor repertoire, and residual bias was removed computationally after sequencing. For the original study's pipeline: Repertoire diversity was quantified as the Shannon entropy index using custom Python scripts. Unsorted, CD4+ and CD8+ repertoires were examined separately, except in combined analyses, for which CD4+ and CD8+ sequences were merged in silico. A clone counted as expanded when the clone's frequency after treatment rose at least 2-fold relative to C1D1, and clones undetected at baseline were given a pseudocount of 0.5. Clones with 0 or 1 copy at C1D1 were defined as singleton clones, while clones with 2 or more copies were defined as non-singleton clones. Clones expanded in unsorted samples were labelled as CD4+, CD8+ or unknown by matching protein sequences in sorted samples from the same patient. Wilcoxon tests were applied to paired samples to test diversity changes from C1D1 to C4D1. TCRdb provides this immuneACCESS table in a form limited to in-frame rearrangements. Some clones are lacking; in checked studies, under half of them reflect an unresolved V gene, and why the rest are absent is not known. That table supplies the V and J calls and clone size; D and trimming were determined from the DNA. The sample table records some 100,000 clones; roughly 92% of these occur just once. The ten largest clones take up roughly 2.8% of the sample.

According to the study, the label for this sample's time point signals: cycle 1 day 1 (C1D1), immediately before nivolumab initiation. All trial patients had relapsed after autologous stem cell transplantation, with cohorts A, B and C differing in prior brentuximab vedotin exposure. The trial cohort was composed of 55 to 65 patients with relapsed/refractory classical Hodgkin lymphoma, for whom complete response, partial response or progressive disease was recorded as best overall response. In the multi-cohort phase II CheckMate 205 trial, trial patients received single-agent nivolumab. An independent review committee assessed best overall response by applying the 2007 International Working Group response criteria. Trial PBMCs were obtained immediately prior to nivolumab initiation (C1D1) and on therapy at cycle 2 day 1 and cycle 4 day 1. Peripheral blood was collected in 8 mL Vacutainer Cell Preparation Tubes, from which PBMCs were isolated by centrifugation and then cryopreserved.

This sample is part of a study of PD-1 blockade in classical Hodgkin lymphoma (dated by TCRdb to 2018 to 2021). About the full investigation: Nivolumab dosing was 3 mg/kg intravenously every 2 weeks, continuing until either disease progression or unacceptable toxicity. The study used CyTOF and TCR beta sequencing to define a peripheral blood immune signature of response to PD-1 blockade in classical Hodgkin lymphoma.

What the study reported, not specific to this receptor: The study covered only a single clinical trial cohort, and the causes of the repertoire differences, possibly disease activity or prior therapy, were still not defined. Baseline TCR diversity was reported as lower in newly diagnosed patients than in healthy donors, and lower still in relapsed/refractory patients. Trial patients achieving complete response had baseline diversity similar to newly diagnosed patients, whereas partial responders and progressors had significantly lower diversity. CD4+ but not CD8+ TCR diversity rose significantly by C4D1 (p=0.0027 vs p=0.16), most apparent in complete responders (p=0.02). Lower diversity was seen in patients whose nivolumab began less than 1 year after ASCT, and these patients were left out of later analyses so that immune reconstitution would not confound the results.

The starting material was peripheral blood mononuclear cells (PBMCs), obtained at baseline. The receptor's source is a human donor with classical Hodgkin lymphoma.

The DNA sequence is given as TGTGCCAGTAGTATAGAGGGGGGAGAGACCCAGTACTTC. Its protein reads: CASSIEGGETQYF. The sequence links TRBV19 to TRBJ2-5; a tentative D match to TRBD2 spans 6 bases. V is reduced by 0 bases and J by 4 bases, leaving a spacing of 6 bases between them. The germline V gene (reference sequence) sets CDR1 to LNHDA and CDR2 to SQIVND. The CDR3 numbers 13 residues from cysteine through phenylalanine. Only the CDR3 part of the read is kept: 39 bases, read in frame from the first base.